Listed below are T cell receptor beta chains from one sample, sequenced in a study of T cells after yellow fever vaccination. TCRdb reanalysed the 5' RACE reads using MiXCR and keeps one entry per CDR3 protein. This sample has about 430,000 distinct CDR3 sequences, with approximately 18% found just once. This material consisted of PBMCs, taken before the yellow fever booster vaccination. The source of these receptors is a man younger than 35 who received the YFV17D yellow fever vaccine. The CDR3 runs from the conserved cysteine through the conserved F or W. D genes are given only for firm matches. Size is omitted from some rows. Given values are once, few, many or a class for expanded clones.

D | J | V | size | CDR3
NA | TRBJ1-4 | TRBV12-3/TRBV12-4 | few | CASSWRDPGGEKLFF
NA | TRBJ2-7 | TRBV9 | few | CASSVGQTTYYEQYF
NA | TRBJ1-1 | TRBV5-1 | many | CASSPQGLGTEAFF
NA | TRBJ2-5 | TRBV7-9 | few | CASSPLQLGKRETQYF
NA | TRBJ2-3 | TRBV4-1 | few | CASSPGVPTDTQYF
NA | TRBJ1-1 | TRBV7-2 | few | CASSLQKNTEAFF
NA | TRBJ1-5 | TRBV18 | few | CASAEASQPQHF
NA | TRBJ2-1 | TRBV3-1 | few | CASSRAGRGRNEQFF
NA | TRBJ2-3 | TRBV12-3/TRBV12-4 | NA | CASSLQQGKDTQYF
NA | TRBJ1-1 | TRBV7-3 | many | CASSQSGAVYTEAFF
NA | TRBJ1-2 | TRBV15 | NA | CATSRDKSYGYTF
NA | TRBJ2-1 | TRBV20-1 | few | CSARGAYVLPDEQFF
NA | TRBJ2-3 | TRBV4-2 | NA | CASSQGRVETSTDTQYF
NA | TRBJ1-1 | TRBV6-6 | once | CASSYTLGTEAFF
TRBD1 | TRBJ2-3 | TRBV18 | many | CASSTQGASTDTQYF